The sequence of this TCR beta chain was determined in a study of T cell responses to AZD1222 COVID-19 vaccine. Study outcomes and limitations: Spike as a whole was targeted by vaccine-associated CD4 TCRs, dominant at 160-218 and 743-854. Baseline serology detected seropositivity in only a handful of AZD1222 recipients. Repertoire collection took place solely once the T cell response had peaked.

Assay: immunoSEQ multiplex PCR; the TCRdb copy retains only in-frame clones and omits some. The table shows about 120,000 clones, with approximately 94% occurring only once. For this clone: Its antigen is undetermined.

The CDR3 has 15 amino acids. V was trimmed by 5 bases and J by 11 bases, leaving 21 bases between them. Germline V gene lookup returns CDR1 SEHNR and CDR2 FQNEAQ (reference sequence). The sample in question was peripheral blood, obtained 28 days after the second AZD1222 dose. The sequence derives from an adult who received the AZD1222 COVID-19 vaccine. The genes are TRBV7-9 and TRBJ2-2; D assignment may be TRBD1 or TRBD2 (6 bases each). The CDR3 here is CASSPSGGRDRELFF. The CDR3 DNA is TGTGCCAGCAGCCCCTCCGGGGGCAGAGATCGAGAGCTGTTTTTT.